The entry that follows covers one TCR beta chain sequence. Its antigen is as yet unknown. Sample-barcoded 5' priming and a J-beta primer mix drove a second PCR of roughly 6 to 12 cycles. Every cDNA molecule bore a tag from a template-switch adaptor containing 12 random nucleotides. TCRdb re-called the 5' RACE reads through MiXCR, storing one row per CDR3 protein. The sample shows some 800,000 distinct CDR3 sequences, around 43% of them seen only once. The data belong to a study of blood T cells in healthy people across ages. Study-wide findings and caveats: Percentage of naive T cells showed a strong correlation with TCR beta diversity. Per million T cells, TCR beta diversity dropped roughly linearly as age increased.

The CDR3 runs 14 residues. V was trimmed by 1 base and J by 10 bases, leaving 16 bases between them. Looked up from germline, CDR1 is SGHTA and CDR2 is FQGNSA. This TCR derives from a man aged 55-75 years in good health. The specimen was blood. The chain carries TRBV7-2 and TRBJ1-1; D is perhaps TRBD1 (5 bases). The CDR3 is CASSLGRGYQIAFF. DNA for the CDR3: TGTGCCAGCAGCTTAGGTAGGGGCTACCAGATAGCTTTCTTT.